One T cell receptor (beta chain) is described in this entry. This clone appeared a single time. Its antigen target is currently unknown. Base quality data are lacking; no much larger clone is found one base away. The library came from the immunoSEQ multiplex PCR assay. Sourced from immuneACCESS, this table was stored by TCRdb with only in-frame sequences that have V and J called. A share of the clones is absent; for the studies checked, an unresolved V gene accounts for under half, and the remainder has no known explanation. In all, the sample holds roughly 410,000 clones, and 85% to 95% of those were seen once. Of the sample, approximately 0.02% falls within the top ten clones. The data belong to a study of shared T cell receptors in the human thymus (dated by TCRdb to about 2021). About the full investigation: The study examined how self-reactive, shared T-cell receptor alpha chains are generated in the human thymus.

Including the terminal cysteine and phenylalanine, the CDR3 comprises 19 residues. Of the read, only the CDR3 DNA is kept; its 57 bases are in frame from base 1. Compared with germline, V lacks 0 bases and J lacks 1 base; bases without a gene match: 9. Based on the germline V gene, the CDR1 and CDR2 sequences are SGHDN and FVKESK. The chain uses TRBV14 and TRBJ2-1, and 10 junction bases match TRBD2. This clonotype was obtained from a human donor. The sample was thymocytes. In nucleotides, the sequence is TGTGCCAGCAGCCAAGATGGTGCTAGCGGGAGCGGGTCCTACAATGAGCAGTTCTTC. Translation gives CASSQDGASGSGSYNEQFF.